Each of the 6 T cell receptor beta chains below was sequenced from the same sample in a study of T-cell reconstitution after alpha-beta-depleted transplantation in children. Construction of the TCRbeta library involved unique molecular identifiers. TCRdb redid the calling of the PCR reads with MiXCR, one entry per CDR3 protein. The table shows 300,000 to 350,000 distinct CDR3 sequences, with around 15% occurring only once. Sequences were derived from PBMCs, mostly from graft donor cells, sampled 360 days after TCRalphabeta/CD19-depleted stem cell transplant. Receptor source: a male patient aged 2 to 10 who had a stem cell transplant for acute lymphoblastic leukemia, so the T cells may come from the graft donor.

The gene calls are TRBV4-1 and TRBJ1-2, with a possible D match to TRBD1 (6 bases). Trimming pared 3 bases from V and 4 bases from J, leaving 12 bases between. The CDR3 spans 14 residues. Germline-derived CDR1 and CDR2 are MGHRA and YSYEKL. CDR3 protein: CASSQHRDVYGYTF. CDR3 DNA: TGCGCCAGCAGCCAGCACAGGGATGTCTATGGCTACACCTTC.

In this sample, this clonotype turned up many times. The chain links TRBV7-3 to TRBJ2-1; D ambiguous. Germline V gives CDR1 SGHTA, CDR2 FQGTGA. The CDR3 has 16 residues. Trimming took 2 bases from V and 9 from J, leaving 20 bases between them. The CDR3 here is CASSLGFAPSWGEQFF. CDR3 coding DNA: TGTGCCAGCAGCTTAGGATTCGCACCCTCCTGGGGTGAGCAGTTCTTC.

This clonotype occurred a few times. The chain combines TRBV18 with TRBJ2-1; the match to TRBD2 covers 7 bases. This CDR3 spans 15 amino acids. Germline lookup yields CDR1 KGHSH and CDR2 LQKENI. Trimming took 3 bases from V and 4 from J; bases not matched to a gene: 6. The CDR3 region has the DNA TGTGCCAGCTCACCTCGGACTAGGAGGTACAATGAGCAGTTCTTC. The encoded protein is CASSPRTRRYNEQFF.

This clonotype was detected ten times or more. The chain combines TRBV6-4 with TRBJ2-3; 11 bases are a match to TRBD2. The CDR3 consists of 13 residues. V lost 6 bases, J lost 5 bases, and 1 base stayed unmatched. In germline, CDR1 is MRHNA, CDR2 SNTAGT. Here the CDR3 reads CASSGLAGDTQYF. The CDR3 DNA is TGTGCCAGCAGCGGACTAGCGGGAGATACGCAGTATTTT.

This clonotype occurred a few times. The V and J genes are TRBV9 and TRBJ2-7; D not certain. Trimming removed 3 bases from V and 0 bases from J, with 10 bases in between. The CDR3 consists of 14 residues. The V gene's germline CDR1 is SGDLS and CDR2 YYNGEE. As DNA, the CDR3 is TGTGCCAGCAGCGCGGCTGACCTCTCCTACGAGCAGTACTTC. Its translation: CASSAADLSYEQYF. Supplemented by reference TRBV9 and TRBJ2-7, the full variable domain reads DSGVTQTPKHLITATGQRVTLRCSPRSGDLSVYWYQQSLDQGLQFLIQYYNGEERAKGNILERFSAQQFPDLHSELNLSSLELGDSALYFCASSAADLSYEQYFGPGTRLTVT.

The CDR3 spells CASSLVFVSPGANVLTF. The CDR3 DNA reads as TGTGCCAGCAGCTTGGTTTTCGTGTCCCCCGGGGCCAACGTCCTGACTTTC. This sequence joins TRBV5-5 and TRBJ2-6; no clear D. CDR3 length equals 17 residues. Trimming pared 0 bases from V and 4 bases from J, leaving 14 bases between. Germline CDR1 and CDR2: SGHKS and YYEKEE (reference sequence).